This T cell receptor beta chain came from a study of T cells in Graves' hyperthyroidism and ophthalmopathy (dated by TCRdb to the late 2010s). With respect to the entire study: Peripheral blood was collected at initial diagnosis, before any treatment. To identify TCR V-J signatures that set the groups apart, the researchers used a discovery cohort of about a hundred patients, made up of under 45 with Graves' ophthalmopathy and around 58 with stable Graves' hyperthyroidism. Whether ophthalmopathy could be predicted prospectively was tested in an independent validation cohort made up of 18 to 20 hyperthyroidism patients plus 17 patients who later progressed to ophthalmopathy. For training and testing, the roughly 93 patients in the discovery cohort were randomly divided in a 7:3 ratio. The study also compared thyroid tissue and blood T-cell repertoires from over 5 Graves' hyperthyroidism patients. After sampling, hyperthyroidism patients received methimazole starting at 30 mg daily, and ophthalmopathy patients received high-dose intravenous methylprednisolone. The paper reports TCR Vbeta CDR3 sequencing of 135 peripheral blood samples: some 44 ophthalmopathy, under 80 hyperthyroidism and around 17 progressor patients.

Study-wide conclusions, independent of this receptor: Sample size was not statistically predetermined, and investigators were not blinded to group allocation. During validation, the model predicted progression to ophthalmopathy a median of about 5.9 months ahead of onset, with approximately 71% sensitivity and 72% to 80% specificity. A 13 V-J signature model separated ophthalmopathy from stable hyperthyroidism, with nearly 90% sensitivity and roughly 81% specificity in cross-validation and 80%/75% in testing. Blood samples also contained most of the expanded thyroid clonotypes (frequency above 0.001), which suggests that blood repertoires may reflect thyroid immune responses.

Stable Graves' hyperthyroidism was defined as no progression to ophthalmopathy during 18 months of follow-up. Hyperthyroidism patients were newly diagnosed, with disease duration under 2 months, and aged 18 to 65 years. Patients with uncontrolled infections, other autoimmune diseases, pregnancy or lactation were excluded. Diagnoses relied on clinical symptoms, serum thyroxine and TRAb, thyroid ultrasound and orbital computed tomography. PBMCs were separated from roughly 9.3 ml of fresh peripheral blood using Ficoll-Paque density gradient centrifugation. Trizol reagent was used to extract total RNA, and RNA quality was then checked on an Agilent 2100 Bioanalyzer. The TCR beta CDR3 regions were amplified from RNA transcripts. A first-round RT-PCR of the TCR CDR3 used the HTBI primer set with the Qiagen OneStep RT-PCR kit. Libraries were constructed in a second round of multiplex PCR, after which size selection and purification were carried out. Sequencing of the libraries was done on an Illumina HiSeq2000 using paired-end 100 bp reads. The authors processed their data as follows. SOAPnuke was used to process the raw data, throwing out any read that contained adapters or uncalled bases, had a mean Phred below 15, or lacked an exact constant-primer or identifier match. COPE v1.2.5 was used to merge high-quality paired reads, and clonotypes were defined as unique nucleotide sequences. MiTCR v1.1 was used to align clonotypes to the IMGT TRBV, TRBD and TRBJ reference segments. Only V-J combinations with frequency above 0.0001, covering roughly 99% of repertoires, were analysed. The TCS score was defined as the ratio of F50 (clonal expansion) to E x V (chaos), calculated using BLOSUM62-based TCRdist between CDR3 peptides within each V-J. Welch's t-statistics and random forest reduced 500 to 650 V-J features to roughly 13, which were used in a naive Bayes classifier (R e1071). Through fastp at Q25 and MiXCR, TCRdb rebuilt clones from the public reads, retaining in-frame beta chains. Rows are combined by CDR3 protein, so each entry shows the most common genes and DNA. TCRdb's processing, not the authors', yielded these V and J calls. The sample has about 360,000 distinct CDR3 sequences on record, 20% to 25% of them singletons. More than 60% of the sample lies in the top ten.

This clonotype turned up a few times. What antigen it recognizes has not been identified. Per-base qualities were not stored, and no clone one base away is much larger. As encoded in the germline V gene, CDR1 is SQVTM while CDR2 is ANQGSEA. Trimming leaves V shorter by 6 bases and J shorter by 3 bases, with the junction holding 8 bases beyond the gene matches. The CDR3 sequence holds 14 residues, the cysteine and phenylalanine included. The retained sequence is limited to the CDR3, 42 bases, with the frame set at the first base. The chain couples TRBV29-1 to TRBJ2-3, and 8 bases in between align with TRBD1. The source of this sequence is a man between 45 and 60 years old with Graves' hyperthyroidism. The sequenced sample was blood. The CDR3 protein: CSVAGQGLTDTQYF. The bases read TGCAGCGTCGCCGGACAGGGTTTGACAGATACGCAGTATTTT.